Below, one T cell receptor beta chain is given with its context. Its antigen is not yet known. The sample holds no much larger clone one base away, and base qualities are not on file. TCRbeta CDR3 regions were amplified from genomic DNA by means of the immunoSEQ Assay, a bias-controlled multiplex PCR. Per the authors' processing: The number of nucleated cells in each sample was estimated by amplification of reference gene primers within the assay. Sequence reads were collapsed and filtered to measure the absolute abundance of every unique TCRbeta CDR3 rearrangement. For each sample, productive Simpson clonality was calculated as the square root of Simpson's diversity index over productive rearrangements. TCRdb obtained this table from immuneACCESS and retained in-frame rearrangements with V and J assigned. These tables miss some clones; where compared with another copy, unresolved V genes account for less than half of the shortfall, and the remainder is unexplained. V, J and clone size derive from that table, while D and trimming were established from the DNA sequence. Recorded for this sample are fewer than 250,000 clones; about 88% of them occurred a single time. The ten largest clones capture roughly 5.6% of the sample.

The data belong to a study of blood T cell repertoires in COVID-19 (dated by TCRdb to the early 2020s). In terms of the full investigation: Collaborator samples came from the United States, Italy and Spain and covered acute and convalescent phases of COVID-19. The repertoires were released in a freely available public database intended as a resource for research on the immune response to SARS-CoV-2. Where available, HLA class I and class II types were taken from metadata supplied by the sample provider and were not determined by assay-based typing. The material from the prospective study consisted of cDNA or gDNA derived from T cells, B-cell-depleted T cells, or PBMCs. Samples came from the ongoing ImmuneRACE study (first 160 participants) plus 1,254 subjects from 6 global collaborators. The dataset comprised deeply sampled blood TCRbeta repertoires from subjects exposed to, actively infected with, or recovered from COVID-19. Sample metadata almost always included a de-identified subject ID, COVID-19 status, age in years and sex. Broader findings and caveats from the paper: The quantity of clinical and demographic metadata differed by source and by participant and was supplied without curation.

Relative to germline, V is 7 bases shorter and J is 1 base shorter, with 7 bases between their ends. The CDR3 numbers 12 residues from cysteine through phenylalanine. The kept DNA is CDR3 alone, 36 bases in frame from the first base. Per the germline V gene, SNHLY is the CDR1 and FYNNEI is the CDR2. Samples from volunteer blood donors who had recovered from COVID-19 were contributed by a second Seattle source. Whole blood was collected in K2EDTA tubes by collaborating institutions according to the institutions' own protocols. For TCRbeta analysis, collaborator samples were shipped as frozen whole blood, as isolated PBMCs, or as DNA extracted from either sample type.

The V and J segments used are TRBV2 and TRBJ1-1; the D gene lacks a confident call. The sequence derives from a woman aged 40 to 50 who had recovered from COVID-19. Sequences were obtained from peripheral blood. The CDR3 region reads CASNFQNTEAFF. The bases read TGTGCCAGCAACTTCCAGAACACTGAAGCTTTCTTT. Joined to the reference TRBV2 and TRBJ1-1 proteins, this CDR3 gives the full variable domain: EPEVTQTPSHQVTQMGQEVILRCVPISNHLYFYWYRQILGQKVEFLVSFYNNEISEKSEIFDDQFSVERPDGSNFTLKIRSTKLEDSAMYFCASNFQNTEAFFGQGTRLTVV.